The rows below give T cell receptor beta chains drawn from one sample of a study of CD8 T cells in Susac syndrome. MiXCR was run by TCRdb on the immunoSEQ multiplex PCR reads, yielding one entry per CDR3 protein. The sample shows about 180,000 distinct CDR3 sequences, 85% to 95% of them seen only once. The sequenced sample was CD4+ T cells from PBMCs. These receptors originate from a human donor with Susac syndrome. Both conserved end residues are part of each CDR3.

TRBV4-3	CASSPRTSGAYNEQFF
TRBV28	CASSPGTSSPLHF
TRBV2	CASNQGSPIEQYF
TRBV12-3/TRBV12-4	CASSFLRGLGTGELFF
TRBV30	CAWRDSATMNTIYF
TRBV20-1	CSASITGGTEAFF
TRBV18	CASSPGLANEQFF
TRBV10-3	CAISEPWQGRSEAFF
TRBV28	CASSSLGSGTYYEQYF
TRBV24-1	CATSPSTTYNEQFF
TRBV7-9	CASSFGGATNEKLFF
TRBV20-1	CSASIFRPGSEQYF
TRBV6-2/TRBV6-3	CASSYETHYEQYF
TRBV12-3/TRBV12-4	CASAGTGVRNEQFF
TRBV12-3/TRBV12-4	CASSLAGEDETQYF
TRBV20-1	CSAETSGRRNEQFF
TRBV20-1	CSASRSGGPRDTQYF
TRBV7-9	CASSLRQAVNTEAFF
TRBV29-1	CSVHSGKSSYNEQFF
TRBV27	CASSFRGGGGELFF